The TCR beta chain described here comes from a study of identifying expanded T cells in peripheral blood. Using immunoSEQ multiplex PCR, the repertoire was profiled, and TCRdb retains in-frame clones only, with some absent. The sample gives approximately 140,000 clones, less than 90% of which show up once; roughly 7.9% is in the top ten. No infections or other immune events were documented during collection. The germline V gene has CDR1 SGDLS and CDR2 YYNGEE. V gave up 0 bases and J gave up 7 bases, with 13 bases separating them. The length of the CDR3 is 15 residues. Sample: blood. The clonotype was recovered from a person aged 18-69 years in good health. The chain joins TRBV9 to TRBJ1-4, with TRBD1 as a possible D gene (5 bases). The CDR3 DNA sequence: TGTGCCAGCAGCGTAGTTTCAGGGATGGGTGAAAAACTGTTTTTT. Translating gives CASSVVSGMGEKLFF.